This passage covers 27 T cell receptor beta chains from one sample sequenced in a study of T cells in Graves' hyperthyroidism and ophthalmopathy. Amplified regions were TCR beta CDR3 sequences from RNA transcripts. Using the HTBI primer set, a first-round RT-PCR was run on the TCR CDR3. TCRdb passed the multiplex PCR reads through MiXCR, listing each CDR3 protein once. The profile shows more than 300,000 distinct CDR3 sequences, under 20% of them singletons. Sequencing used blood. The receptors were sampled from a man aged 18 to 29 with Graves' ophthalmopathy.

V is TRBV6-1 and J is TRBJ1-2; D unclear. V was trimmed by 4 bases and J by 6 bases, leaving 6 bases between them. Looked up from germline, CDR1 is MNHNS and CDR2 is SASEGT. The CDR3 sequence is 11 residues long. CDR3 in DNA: TGTGCCAGCAGTGTAGGGAATGGCTACACCTTC. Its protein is CASSVGNGYTF.

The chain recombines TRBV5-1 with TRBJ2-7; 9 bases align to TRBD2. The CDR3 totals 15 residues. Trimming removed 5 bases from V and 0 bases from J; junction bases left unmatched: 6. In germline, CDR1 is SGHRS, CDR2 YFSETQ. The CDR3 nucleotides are TGCGCCAGCAGAATTAGCGGGGGTAGCTCCTACGAGCAGTACTTC. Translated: CASRISGGSSYEQYF.

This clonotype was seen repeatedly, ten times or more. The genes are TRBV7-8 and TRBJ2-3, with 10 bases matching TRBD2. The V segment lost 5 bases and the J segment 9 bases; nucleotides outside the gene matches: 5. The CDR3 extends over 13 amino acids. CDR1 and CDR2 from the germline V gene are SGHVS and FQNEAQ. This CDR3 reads CASSQASGGTQYF. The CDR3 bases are TGTGCCAGCAGCCAAGCTAGCGGGGGAACGCAGTATTTT.

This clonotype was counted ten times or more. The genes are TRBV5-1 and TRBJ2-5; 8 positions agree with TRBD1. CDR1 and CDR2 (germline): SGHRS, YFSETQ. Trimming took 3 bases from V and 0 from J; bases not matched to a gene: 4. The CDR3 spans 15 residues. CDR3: CASSWGTGDQETQYF. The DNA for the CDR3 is TGCGCCAGCAGCTGGGGGACAGGCGACCAAGAGACCCAGTACTTC.

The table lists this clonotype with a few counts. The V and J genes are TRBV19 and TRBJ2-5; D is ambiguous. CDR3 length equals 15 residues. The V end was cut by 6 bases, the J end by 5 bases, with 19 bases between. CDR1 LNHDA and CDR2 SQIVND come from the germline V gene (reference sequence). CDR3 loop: CASSQHQLIGETQYF. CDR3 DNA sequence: TGTGCCAGTAGCCAACACCAACTAATAGGGGAGACCCAGTACTTC.

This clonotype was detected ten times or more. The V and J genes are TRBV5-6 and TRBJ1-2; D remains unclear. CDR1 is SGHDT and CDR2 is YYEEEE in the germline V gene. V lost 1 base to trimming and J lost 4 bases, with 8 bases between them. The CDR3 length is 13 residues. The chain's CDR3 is CASSLKSFYGYTF. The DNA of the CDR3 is TGTGCCAGCAGCTTGAAGAGCTTCTATGGCTACACCTTC.

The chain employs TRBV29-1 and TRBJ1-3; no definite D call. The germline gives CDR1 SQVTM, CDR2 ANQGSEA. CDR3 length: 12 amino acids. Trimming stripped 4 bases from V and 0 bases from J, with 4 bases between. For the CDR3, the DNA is TGCAGCGTTGTTTTCTCTGGAAACACCATATATTTT. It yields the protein CSVVFSGNTIYF. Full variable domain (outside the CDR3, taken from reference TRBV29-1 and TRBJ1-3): SAVISQKPSRDICQRGTSLTIQCQVDSQVTMMFWYRQQPGQSLTLIATANQGSEATYESGFVIDKFPISRPNLTFSTLTVSNMSPEDSSIYLCSVVFSGNTIYFGEGSWLTVV.

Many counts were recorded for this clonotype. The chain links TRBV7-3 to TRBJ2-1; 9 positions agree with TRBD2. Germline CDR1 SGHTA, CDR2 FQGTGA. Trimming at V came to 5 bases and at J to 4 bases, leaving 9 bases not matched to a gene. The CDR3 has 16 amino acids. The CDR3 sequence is CASSRQSGGLYNEQFF. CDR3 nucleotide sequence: TGTGCCAGCAGCAGACAGAGCGGGGGGCTGTACAATGAGCAGTTCTTC.

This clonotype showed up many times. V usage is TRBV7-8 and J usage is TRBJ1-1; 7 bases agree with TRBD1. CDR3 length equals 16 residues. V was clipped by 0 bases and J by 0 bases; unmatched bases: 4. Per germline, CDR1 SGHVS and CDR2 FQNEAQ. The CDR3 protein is CASSLAPGTVNTEAFF. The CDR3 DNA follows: TGTGCCAGCAGCTTAGCGCCAGGGACAGTGAACACTGAAGCTTTCTTT.

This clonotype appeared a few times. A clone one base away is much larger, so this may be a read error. The CDR3 is CAGSSGPLERSGYTF. CDR3 in DNA: TGTGCCGGCAGCTCAGGACCCCTAGAGAGATCTGGCTACACCTTC. V is TRBV11-1 and J is TRBJ1-2; D is unclear. CDR1 is SGHAT, CDR2 FQDESV, per germline (reference sequence). The CDR3 length is 15 residues.

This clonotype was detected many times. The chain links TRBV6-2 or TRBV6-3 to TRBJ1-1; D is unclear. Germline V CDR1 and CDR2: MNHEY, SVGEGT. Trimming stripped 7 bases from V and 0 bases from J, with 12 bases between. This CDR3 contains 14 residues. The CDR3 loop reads CASTSVQLNTEAFF. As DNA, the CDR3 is TGTGCCAGCACCTCGGTGCAGCTGAACACTGAAGCTTTCTTT.

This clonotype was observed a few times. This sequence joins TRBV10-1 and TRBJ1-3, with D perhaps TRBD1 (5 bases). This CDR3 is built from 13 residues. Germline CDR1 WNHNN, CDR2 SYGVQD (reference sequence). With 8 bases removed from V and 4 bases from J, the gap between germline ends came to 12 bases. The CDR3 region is CASGPTGGNTIYF. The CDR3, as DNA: TGCGCCAGCGGACCCACAGGAGGAAACACCATATATTTT.

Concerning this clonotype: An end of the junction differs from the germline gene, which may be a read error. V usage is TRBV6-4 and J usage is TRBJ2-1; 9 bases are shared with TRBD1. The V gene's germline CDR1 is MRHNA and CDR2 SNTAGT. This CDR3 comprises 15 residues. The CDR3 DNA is TGTGCCAGCAATGACTCGACAGGGGGCTACAATGAGCAGTTCTTC. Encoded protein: CASNDSTGGYNEQFF.

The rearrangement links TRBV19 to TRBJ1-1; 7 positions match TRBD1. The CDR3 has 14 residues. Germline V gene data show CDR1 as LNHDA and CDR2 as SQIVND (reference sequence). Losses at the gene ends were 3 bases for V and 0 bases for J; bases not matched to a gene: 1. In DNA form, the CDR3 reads TGTGCCAGTAGTATGGGACAGATGAACACTGAAGCTTTCTTT. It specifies CASSMGQMNTEAFF.

DNA for the CDR3: TGTGCCAGCAGCCGGGACTCACTAAGAGGGGAAGCTTTCTTT. Translated, it gives CASSRDSLRGEAFF. The chain carries TRBV6-1 and TRBJ1-1, with TRBD1 as a possible D gene (5 bases). The CDR3 is 14 residues long. Germline V lookup: CDR1 MNHNS, CDR2 SASEGT. V was shortened by 6 bases and J by 8 bases, with 19 bases between the two germline ends.

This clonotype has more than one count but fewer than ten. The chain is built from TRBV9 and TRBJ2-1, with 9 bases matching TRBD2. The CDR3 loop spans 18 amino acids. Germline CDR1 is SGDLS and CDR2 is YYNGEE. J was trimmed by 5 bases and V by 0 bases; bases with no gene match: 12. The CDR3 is CASSVAVPQVAGDNEQFF. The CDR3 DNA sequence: TGTGCCAGCAGCGTAGCAGTGCCCCAGGTAGCGGGGGACAATGAGCAGTTCTTC.

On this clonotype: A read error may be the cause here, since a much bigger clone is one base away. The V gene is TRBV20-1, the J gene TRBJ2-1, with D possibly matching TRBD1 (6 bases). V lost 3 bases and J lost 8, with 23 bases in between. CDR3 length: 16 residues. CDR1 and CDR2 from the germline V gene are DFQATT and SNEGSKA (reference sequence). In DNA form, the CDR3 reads TGCAGTGCTAGTGCGGGCTATTCAGGGGCGCTCGATGAGCAGTTCTTC. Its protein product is CSASAGYSGALDEQFF.

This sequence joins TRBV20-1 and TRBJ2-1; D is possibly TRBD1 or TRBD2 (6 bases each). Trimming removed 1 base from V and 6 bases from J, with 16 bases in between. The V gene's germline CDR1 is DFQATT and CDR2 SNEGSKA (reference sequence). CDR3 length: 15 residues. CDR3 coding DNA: TGCAGTGCTAGAGCGGGGGCAGGGGTCCCCAATGAGCAGTTCTTC. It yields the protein CSARAGAGVPNEQFF.

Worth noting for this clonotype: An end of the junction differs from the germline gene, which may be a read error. The CDR3 sequence is CASGLYPGGTDTQYF. For the CDR3, the DNA is TGTGCCAGCGGTTTATACCCAGGTGGCACAGATACGCAGTATTTT. This chain joins TRBV27 and TRBJ2-3; D is uncertain. Germline lookup yields CDR1 MNHEY and CDR2 SMNVEV (reference sequence). The CDR3 consists of 15 residues.

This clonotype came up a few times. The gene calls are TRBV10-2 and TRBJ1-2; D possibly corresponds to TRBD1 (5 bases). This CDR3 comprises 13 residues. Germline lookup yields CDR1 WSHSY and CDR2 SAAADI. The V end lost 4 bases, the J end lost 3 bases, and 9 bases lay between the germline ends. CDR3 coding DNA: TGCGCCAGCAGTGCGGGGGAGGACTATGGCTACACCTTC. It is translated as CASSAGEDYGYTF.

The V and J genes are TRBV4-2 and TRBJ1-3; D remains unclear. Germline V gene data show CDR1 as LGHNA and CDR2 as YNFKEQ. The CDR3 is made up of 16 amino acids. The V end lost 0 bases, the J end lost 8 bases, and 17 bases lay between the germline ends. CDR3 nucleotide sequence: TGTGCCAGCAGCCAAGATGTCCGCCGCTCGGAAGACACCATATATTTT. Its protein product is CASSQDVRRSEDTIYF.

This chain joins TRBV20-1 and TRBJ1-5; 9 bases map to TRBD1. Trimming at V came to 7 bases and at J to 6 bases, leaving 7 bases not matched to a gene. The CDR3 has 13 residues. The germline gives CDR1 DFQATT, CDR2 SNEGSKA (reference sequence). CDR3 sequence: CSGNRGQGQPQHF. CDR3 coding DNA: TGCAGTGGGAACAGGGGGCAAGGTCAGCCCCAGCATTTT.

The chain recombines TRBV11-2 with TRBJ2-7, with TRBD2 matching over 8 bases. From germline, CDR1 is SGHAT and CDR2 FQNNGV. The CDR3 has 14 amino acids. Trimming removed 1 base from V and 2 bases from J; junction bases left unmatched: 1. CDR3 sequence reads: CASSLGSGAYEQYF. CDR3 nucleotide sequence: TGTGCCAGCAGCTTAGGTAGCGGGGCCTACGAGCAGTACTTC.

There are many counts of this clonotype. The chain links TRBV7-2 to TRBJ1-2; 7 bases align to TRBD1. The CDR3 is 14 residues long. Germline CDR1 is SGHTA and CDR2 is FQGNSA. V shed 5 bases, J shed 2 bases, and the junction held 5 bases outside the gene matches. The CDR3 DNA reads TGTGCCAGCAGCCCCCAGACAGGGAACTATGGCTACACCTTC. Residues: CASSPQTGNYGYTF.

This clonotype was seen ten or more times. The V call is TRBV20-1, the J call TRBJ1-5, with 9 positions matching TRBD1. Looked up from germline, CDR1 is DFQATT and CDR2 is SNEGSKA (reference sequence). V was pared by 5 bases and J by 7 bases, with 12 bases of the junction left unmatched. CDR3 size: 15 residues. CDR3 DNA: TGCAGTGCTGGCCCCACCGGGACAGGGTACCAGCCCCAGCATTTT. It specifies CSAGPTGTGYQPQHF.

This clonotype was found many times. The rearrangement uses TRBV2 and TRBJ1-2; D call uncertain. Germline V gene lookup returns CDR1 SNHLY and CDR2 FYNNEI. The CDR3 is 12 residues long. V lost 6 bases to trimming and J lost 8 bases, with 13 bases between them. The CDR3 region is CASSLGGSGYTF. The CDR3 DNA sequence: TGTGCCAGCAGCTTAGGAGGGAGCGGCTACACCTTC.

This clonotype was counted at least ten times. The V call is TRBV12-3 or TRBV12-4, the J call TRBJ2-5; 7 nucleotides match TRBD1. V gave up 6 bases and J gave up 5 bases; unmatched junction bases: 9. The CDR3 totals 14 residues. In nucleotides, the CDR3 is TGTGCCAGCAGATTGACAGGGCCATGGGAGACCCAGTACTTC. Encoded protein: CASRLTGPWETQYF.